Sequencing of this TCR beta chain was carried out in a study of blood T cell repertoires in COVID-19. Study overall: Some COVID-19 samples were acute and others convalescent; all came from the United States, Italy and Spain. Sources were T cells, B-cell-depleted T cells, or PBMCs; the material itself was cDNA or gDNA.

Per the original methods: The assay estimated nucleated cells by amplifying reference gene primers. The method was immunoSEQ multiplex PCR; TCRdb's version includes in-frame clones alone and lacks a portion of them. D and trimming come from the DNA, and the V and J calls and clone size come from that table. The sample records 15,000 to 20,000 clones, 65% to 85% being singletons. Trimming removed 2 bases at V and 8 bases at J, with 12 bases between. This CDR3 comprises 13 residues. This TCR derives from a man aged 35-49 years with active or convalescent COVID-19. Sequences were obtained from peripheral blood. The genes are TRBV12-3 or TRBV12-4 and TRBJ1-2; no reliable D call. The CDR3 reads CASSLRHERGYTF. CDR3 sequence (DNA): TGTGCCAGCAGTTTACGGCACGAGAGGGGCTACACCTTC.